The 23 T cell receptor beta chains below come from one sample, sequenced in a study of PD-1 blockade in classical Hodgkin lymphoma. The repertoire was sequenced with immunoSEQ multiplex PCR; TCRdb's copy has only in-frame clones and lacks some. Of roughly 52,000 clones in the sample, approximately 86% were seen once. Noted time point: cycle 4 day 1 (C4D1), after six to seven weeks of nivolumab. The patients all showed relapse after autologous stem cell transplantation, while their brentuximab vedotin exposure varied. Sequenced material: peripheral blood mononuclear cells (PBMCs), taken before the fourth cycle of nivolumab. These TCRs come from a human donor with classical Hodgkin lymphoma.

The chain recombines TRBV11-2 with TRBJ2-1, with TRBD1 as a possible D gene (6 bases). Trimming took 3 bases from V and 3 from J, leaving 9 bases between them. CDR1 and CDR2 from the germline V gene are SGHAT and FQNNGV. This CDR3 has 14 residues. The CDR3 loop is CASSLGADYNEQFF. The CDR3 coding sequence is TGTGCCAGCAGCTTGGGGGCGGACTACAATGAGCAGTTCTTC.

This sequence joins TRBV7-9 and TRBJ2-5; D is possibly TRBD2 (5 bases). The V gene's germline CDR1 is SEHNR and CDR2 FQNEAQ (reference sequence). V lost 5 bases and J lost 7, with 20 bases in between. There are 15 residues in the CDR3. The CDR3 is CASSKRELEMRTQYF. CDR3 DNA: TGTGCCAGCAGCAAAAGGGAGTTGGAGATGAGGACCCAGTACTTC.

The chain is built from TRBV7-9 and TRBJ2-3, with 15 bases that match TRBD2. CDR1 is SEHNR and CDR2 is FQNEAQ in the germline V gene (reference sequence). The CDR3 spans 17 residues. J lost 3 bases, V lost 5 bases, and 6 bases had no gene match. The CDR3 spells CASSLMGLAGGTDTQYF. The CDR3 bases are TGTGCCAGCAGCCTAATGGGACTAGCGGGGGGAACAGATACGCAGTATTTT.

V is TRBV7-8 and J is TRBJ2-4; 10 nucleotides align to TRBD2. The CDR3 sequence is 19 residues long. CDR1 and CDR2 from the germline V gene are SGHVS and FQNEAQ. Germline trimming cut 0 bases from V and 0 bases from J; bases unmatched to any gene: 8. The CDR3 loop is CASSLAEREGFLAKNIQYF. DNA of the CDR3: TGTGCCAGCAGCTTAGCGGAGCGGGAGGGATTCCTAGCCAAAAACATTCAGTACTTC.

The genes are TRBV5-1 and TRBJ2-1; 9 positions agree with TRBD2. CDR3 size: 17 residues. J was trimmed by 3 bases and V by 0 bases; bases with no gene match: 7. The germline CDR1 and CDR2 sequences are SGHRS and YFSETQ. Here the CDR3 reads CASSLGVSGRVYNEQFF. CDR3 coding DNA: TGCGCCAGCAGCTTGGGAGTTAGCGGGAGAGTCTACAATGAGCAGTTCTTC.

The V call is TRBV6-6, the J call TRBJ2-1; D remains ambiguous. CDR1 is MNHNY and CDR2 is SVGAGI in the germline V gene (reference sequence). V was shortened by 0 bases and J by 3 bases, with 12 bases between the two germline ends. This CDR3 is built from 16 residues. This chain's CDR3 is CASSYSSRKVYNEQFF. The CDR3 DNA reads TGTGCCAGCAGTTACTCCTCCCGTAAAGTCTACAATGAGCAGTTCTTC.

The rearrangement uses TRBV6-1 and TRBJ1-4; D possibly corresponds to TRBD1 (6 bases). The V gene's germline CDR1 is MNHNS and CDR2 SASEGT. Deletions cut 6 bases from V and 2 bases from J, with 7 bases between. This CDR3 region has 13 residues. CDR3 DNA: TGTGCCAGCAGCGGACAGACTAATGAAAAACTGTTTTTT. Translating gives CASSGQTNEKLFF.

This clone was recorded only once. This chain uses TRBV5-1 with TRBJ2-7; a weak D match, TRBD1 (6 bases). The germline V and J ends were trimmed by 0 bases and 1 base, with 8 bases remaining between them. The CDR3 runs to 14 residues. Germline V gene lookup returns CDR1 SGHRS and CDR2 YFSETQ. In DNA, the CDR3 is TGCGCCAGCAGCTTGGTGCAGGGGTCCTACGAGCAGTACTTC. Translated, it gives CASSLVQGSYEQYF.

J is TRBJ2-3 and V is TRBV9; the match to TRBD2 covers 10 bases. The CDR3 has 15 amino acids. Germline CDR1 and CDR2: SGDLS and YYNGEE. V trimming: 5 bases; J trimming: 2 bases; junction bases outside the gene matches: 5. The CDR3 spells CASSELAGTTDTQYF. CDR3 in DNA: TGTGCCAGCAGTGAACTAGCGGGGACCACAGATACGCAGTATTTT.

This chain links TRBV19 with TRBJ1-2; 9 nucleotides match TRBD1. Per germline, CDR1 LNHDA and CDR2 SQIVND (reference sequence). The V segment lost 9 bases and the J segment 2 bases; nucleotides outside the gene matches: 4. The CDR3 consists of 13 residues. The CDR3 DNA reads as TGTGCCAGCCGACAGGGGGGAAACTATGGCTACACCTTC. It is translated as CASRQGGNYGYTF.

The gene calls are TRBV28 and TRBJ2-3; TRBD2 agrees at 10 bases. This CDR3 is built from 15 residues. The V and J ends lost 2 bases and 1 base, in that order; junction bases with no gene match: 0. CDR1 is MDHEN and CDR2 is SYDVKM in the germline V gene. CDR3 sequence reads: CASSLLAGGTDTQYF. Written as DNA, the CDR3 is TGTGCCAGCAGTTTACTAGCGGGAGGCACAGATACGCAGTATTTT.

The rearrangement links TRBV6-1 to TRBJ1-5; D not certain. In germline, CDR1 is MNHNS, CDR2 SASEGT. Trimming took off 6 bases at V and 1 base at J, with 13 bases between the two ends. The CDR3 has 15 amino acids. The CDR3 loop reads CASSGSMGSNQPQHF. CDR3 sequence (DNA): TGTGCCAGCAGCGGATCTATGGGGAGCAATCAGCCCCAGCATTTT.

The chain links TRBV7-9 to TRBJ2-1; D assignment may be TRBD1 or TRBD2 (5 bases each). Trimming left V 7 bases short and J 5 bases short, with 15 bases between. The CDR3 contains 14 residues. In germline, CDR1 is SEHNR, CDR2 FQNEAQ (reference sequence). Written as DNA, the CDR3 is TGTGCCAGCACCCCCCCGGGGCTAGACAATGAGCAGTTCTTC. Its protein is CASTPPGLDNEQFF.

V usage is TRBV18 and J usage is TRBJ2-5, with TRBD1 identical over 8 bases. V dropped 1 base and J dropped 3; count of bases not matched to a gene: 7. There are 16 residues in the CDR3. Germline V lookup: CDR1 KGHSH, CDR2 LQKENI. CDR3 sequence: CASSPRRRTGKETQYF. The CDR3 DNA sequence: TGTGCCAGCTCACCACGAAGAAGGACAGGGAAAGAGACCCAGTACTTC.

This clone has only one observation. The CDR3 loop reads CASGTSGSYNEQFF. The CDR3 DNA reads as TGTGCCTCAGGGACTAGCGGGAGCTACAATGAGCAGTTCTTC. This chain joins TRBV19 and TRBJ2-1; TRBD2 matches 14 bases. The CDR3 extends over 14 amino acids. The germline gives CDR1 LNHDA, CDR2 SQIVND (reference sequence). V was pared by 11 bases and J by 3 bases, with 3 bases of the junction left unmatched.

The rearrangement links TRBV29-1 to TRBJ2-5, with a tentative D call TRBD2 (5 bases). V lost 3 bases and J lost 7, with 9 bases in between. There are 11 residues in the CDR3. Germline values: CDR1 SQVTM, CDR2 ANQGSEA. CDR3 bases: TGCAGCGTTGACAGCGGCAGGACCCAGTACTTC. Amino acids: CSVDSGRTQYF.

The chain links TRBV6-1 to TRBJ2-7, with a possible D match to TRBD1 (5 bases). This CDR3 comprises 11 residues. Trimming pared 4 bases from V and 7 bases from J, leaving 8 bases between. Germline lookup yields CDR1 MNHNS and CDR2 SASEGT. Here the CDR3 DNA reads TGTGCCAGCAGTGCAGGGTGGGAGCAGTACTTC. Its translation: CASSAGWEQYF.

The chain is built from TRBV28 and TRBJ2-7; D not resolved. The V and J ends lost 6 bases and 3 bases respectively, with 9 bases between them. The CDR3 covers 12 residues. Germline assignment: CDR1 MDHEN and CDR2 SYDVKM. The CDR3, as DNA: TGTGCCAGCAGCACCGACGGCTACGAGCAGTACTTC. It translates to CASSTDGYEQYF.

The rearrangement links TRBV10-3 to TRBJ2-3; 7 nucleotides align to TRBD2. This CDR3 contains 13 residues. Trimming took 6 bases from V and 3 from J; bases not matched to a gene: 3. The germline V gene encodes CDR1 ENHRY and CDR2 SYGVKD. Written as DNA, the CDR3 is TGTGCCATCAGCGGGGAGGGAACAGATACGCAGTATTTT. Amino acid sequence: CAISGEGTDTQYF.

The V call is TRBV6-6, the J call TRBJ1-5, with a possible D match to TRBD1 (5 bases). This CDR3 spans 14 amino acids. V was trimmed by 0 bases and J by 5 bases, leaving 8 bases between them. Germline CDR1 reads MNHNY; CDR2 reads SVGAGI (reference sequence). The CDR3 protein is CASSYSEGYQPQHF. The CDR3, as DNA: TGTGCCAGCAGTTACTCGGAGGGGTATCAGCCCCAGCATTTT.

The genes are TRBV7-3 and TRBJ1-1, with D possibly TRBD1 on 5 matching bases. CDR3 length equals 13 residues. The V end lost 5 bases, the J end lost 0 bases, and 7 bases lay between the germline ends. Germline CDR1 and CDR2: SGHTA and FQGTGA. DNA of the CDR3: TGTGCCAGCAGCAGGGGCATGAACACTGAAGCTTTCTTT. This gives the protein CASSRGMNTEAFF.

V is TRBV4-1 and J is TRBJ1-2, with TRBD1 matching over 9 bases. CDR1 and CDR2 from the germline V gene are MGHRA and YSYEKL. The CDR3 spans 14 residues. J lost 3 bases, V lost 1 base, and 0 bases had no gene match. CDR3 amino acids: CASSQGDRDYGYTF. The CDR3 DNA follows: TGCGCCAGCAGCCAAGGGGACAGGGACTATGGCTACACCTTC.

This clone was found once. The chain is built from TRBV5-4 and TRBJ1-2; D is undetermined. Per the germline V gene, CDR1 is SGHNT and CDR2 is YYREEE (reference sequence). CDR3 length: 15 amino acids. Trimming shortened V by 4 bases and J by 4 bases, and 17 bases separated the two germline ends. The CDR3 coding sequence is TGTGCCAGCAGCGAATCATTGCGGGAACTCTATGGCTACACCTTC. It specifies CASSESLRELYGYTF.